This is a list of T cell receptor beta chains from one sample in a study of CD8 T cells in ankylosing spondylitis. TCRdb analysed the 5' RACE reads with MiXCR anew, one entry per CDR3 protein. This table has about 250,000 distinct CDR3 sequences, 8% to 11% appearing once. The sample was blood, either unsorted or a sorted T cell fraction (not recorded which). Every receptor here comes from a male donor with ankylosing spondylitis or in good health (not recorded which). Both conserved end residues are part of each CDR3. D genes are given only for firm matches. For some rows the clone size is stated as once, few or many, or as a class when expanded; others skip it.

abundance: few; v_gene: TRBV6-1; d_gene: TRBD2; j_gene: TRBJ2-1; CDR3nt: TGTGCCAGCAGTGAAGCGAGGTCACTAGCGAGCAATGAGCAGTTCTTC; CDR3aa: CASSEARSLASNEQFF
abundance: many; v_gene: TRBV12-3/TRBV12-4; d_gene: NA; j_gene: TRBJ2-1; CDR3nt: TGTGCCATTAGGGGGGGCTCCTACAATGAGCAGTTCTTC; CDR3aa: CAIRGGSYNEQFF
abundance: NA; v_gene: TRBV10-3; d_gene: NA; j_gene: TRBJ2-3; CDR3nt: TGTGCCATCAGTGAGTCTTTCGCGAGGTCTGATACGCAGTATTTT; CDR3aa: CAISESFARSDTQYF
abundance: many; v_gene: TRBV12-3/TRBV12-4; d_gene: NA; j_gene: TRBJ2-7; CDR3nt: TGTGCCAGCCATATACCCCGGGTCTACTCTCTCTACGAGCAGTACTTC; CDR3aa: CASHIPRVYSLYEQYF
abundance: few; v_gene: TRBV7-2; d_gene: NA; j_gene: TRBJ1-6; CDR3nt: TGTGCCAGCAGCCATTTTAATTCACCCCTCCACTTT; CDR3aa: CASSHFNSPLHF
abundance: many; v_gene: TRBV6-1; d_gene: NA; j_gene: TRBJ2-5; CDR3nt: TGTGCCAGCATGTGGACAGTCCAAGAGACCCAGTACTTC; CDR3aa: CASMWTVQETQYF
abundance: NA; v_gene: TRBV12-3/TRBV12-4; d_gene: TRBD1; j_gene: TRBJ1-4; CDR3nt: TGTGCCAGCAGTCAGGGGGAGGCAAAACTGTTTTTT; CDR3aa: CASSQGEAKLFF
abundance: NA; v_gene: TRBV29-1; d_gene: TRBD2; j_gene: TRBJ2-1; CDR3nt: TGCAGCGTTGAAAACCGGACGGGCTTGTGGACTAGCGGTAACAATGAGCAGTTCTTC; CDR3aa: CSVENRTGLWTSGNNEQFF
abundance: few; v_gene: TRBV15; d_gene: NA; j_gene: TRBJ1-1; CDR3nt: TGTGCCACCAGCAGAGCCGGTCGTCCGGCTGAAGCTTTCTTT; CDR3aa: CATSRAGRPAEAFF
abundance: once; v_gene: TRBV7-2; d_gene: NA; j_gene: TRBJ2-3; CDR3nt: TGTGCCAGCAGAACCTCCGCGGGGCTTACAGATACGCAGTATTTT; CDR3aa: CASRTSAGLTDTQYF
abundance: many; v_gene: TRBV13; d_gene: TRBD2; j_gene: TRBJ2-1; CDR3nt: TGTGCCAGCAGCTTAAGGGAGGGCCCCTTAAATGAGCAGTTCTTC; CDR3aa: CASSLREGPLNEQFF
abundance: NA; v_gene: TRBV30; d_gene: NA; j_gene: TRBJ1-1; CDR3nt: TGTGCCTGGGTTCGCAGGGTGAACACTGAAGCTTTCTTT; CDR3aa: CAWVRRVNTEAFF
abundance: many; v_gene: TRBV5-1; d_gene: TRBD1; j_gene: TRBJ2-1; CDR3nt: TGCGCCAGCAGCTTGGGGCCATCCGGACAGGGGGCTATTGATGAGCAGTTCTTC; CDR3aa: CASSLGPSGQGAIDEQFF
abundance: few; v_gene: TRBV7-2; d_gene: NA; j_gene: TRBJ1-5; CDR3nt: TGTGCCAGCAGCTTAGCAGAACATCAGCCCCAGCATTTT; CDR3aa: CASSLAEHQPQHF
abundance: many; v_gene: TRBV20-1; d_gene: NA; j_gene: TRBJ2-1; CDR3nt: TGCAGTGCTAGTAGTACCGGGCGGGTTACCTCCTACAATGAGCAGTTCTTC; CDR3aa: CSASSTGRVTSYNEQFF